This T cell receptor beta chain was recovered during a study of T cell responses to AZD1222 COVID-19 vaccine. Sequencing used immunoSEQ multiplex PCR; TCRdb keeps in-frame clones, though not all of them. The data show roughly 100,000 clones, more than 70% seen once. CDR3 length: 14 residues. The V and J genes are TRBV21-1 and TRBJ1-5; the D call TRBD1 from the table was never checked on the DNA. TRBV21-1 is a recognized pseudogene. The receptor was isolated from an adult in good health. The sequenced sample was peripheral blood, obtained on day 0 of AZD1222 vaccination. The CDR3 DNA sequence: TGTGCCAGCACCGGACAGGTGATCGGTGAACCCCAGCATTTT. This gives the protein CASTGQVIGEPQHF.